This T cell receptor beta chain was sequenced during a study of shared clonotypes between healthy human individuals. In the study overall: Sampling drew on donors who were a couple of women and three men aged 18 to 49. Overall study results and limits: Shared clonotypes: roughly 4.7% naive CD4, under 4% naive CD8, 2.3% memory CD4, over 0.3% memory CD8.

For this clone: What it recognizes is unknown.

The junction had 9 bases not matched to a gene; V was cut back by 8 bases and J by 5 bases. Germline CDR1 is SNHLY and CDR2 is FYNNEI. The CDR3 covers 14 residues. Samples underwent the assay at deep level. Sequenced by immunoSEQ multiplex PCR; TCRdb stores in-frame clones only, minus some. The sample shows nearly 2 million clones, about 95% of them seen only once. CD8 cells regarded as naive lacked CD45RO, were positively chosen for CCR7, and omitted terminally differentiated effector memory CD45RA+ cells. The chain joins TRBV2 to TRBJ2-1; 7 nucleotides agree with TRBD1. This clonotype was sampled from a man aged 18-30 years in good health. The sequenced sample consisted of naive CD8+ T cells sorted from blood. CDR3 sequence: CASQEGAEDNEQFF. In DNA form, the CDR3 reads TGTGCCAGCCAAGAGGGGGCGGAGGACAATGAGCAGTTCTTC. The variable domain in full, with the rest retrieved from reference TRBV2 and TRBJ2-1, is EPEVTQTPSHQVTQMGQEVILRCVPISNHLYFYWYRQILGQKVEFLVSFYNNEISEKSEIFDDQFSVERPDGSNFTLKIRSTKLEDSAMYFCASQEGAEDNEQFFGPGTRLTVL.